A selection of T cell receptor beta chains follows, all from one sample in a study of cytomegalovirus exposure and HLA in healthy donors. Only in-frame clones appear in the TCRdb table, and some are missing; sequencing was by immunoSEQ multiplex PCR. The data hold about 160,000 clones, with about 75% observed a single time. The sample taken for sequencing was PBMCs. All receptors derive from a woman in her forties or fifties in good health and CMV-seropositive. The CDR3 runs from the conserved cysteine through the conserved F or W. The D gene is left open where the match is weak. Clone size, where shown, is once, few, many, or a class for clones that have expanded.

J | D | V | size | CDR3 | DNA
TRBJ1-5 | . | TRBV19 | few | CASSLLGEEGQPQHF | TGTGCCAGTAGTCTACTCGGGGAAGAGGGACAGCCCCAGCATTTT
TRBJ2-3 | . | TRBV10-3 | few | CAIRGVETTDTQYF | TGTGCCATCAGGGGCGTTGAAACAACAGATACGCAGTATTTT
TRBJ2-7 | TRBD2 | TRBV11-2 | . | CASSRSGTSGSYEQYF | TGTGCCAGCAGCCGTTCCGGGACTAGCGGCTCCTACGAGCAGTACTTC
TRBJ1-5 | . | TRBV19 | . | CASSMNYDGQPQHF | TGTGCCAGTAGTATGAACTACGACGGACAGCCCCAGCATTTT
TRBJ2-5 | TRBD2 | TRBV6-1 | . | CASTRTSEETQYF | TGTGCCAGCACAAGGACTAGCGAGGAGACCCAGTACTTC
TRBJ1-6 | . | TRBV7-2 | . | CASSLVFGTSNSPLHF | TGTGCCAGCAGCTTAGTGTTTGGGACATCAAATTCACCCCTCCACTTT
TRBJ2-1 | TRBD1 | TRBV5-6 | . | CASSPRGIKFKEQFF | TGTGCCAGCAGCCCCAGGGGGATCAAGTTTAAGGAGCAGTTCTTC
TRBJ1-2 | TRBD1 | TRBV5-5 | . | CASSHRGFVMGNYGYTF | TGTGCCAGCAGCCACAGGGGATTCGTAATGGGTAACTATGGCTACACCTTC
TRBJ2-3 | TRBD2 | TRBV2 | . | CASSPRRSGGADTQYF | TGTGCCAGCAGTCCCCGTCGCAGCGGGGGGGCAGATACGCAGTATTTT
TRBJ1-3 | . | TRBV2 | . | CASKPQGSSGNTIYF | TGTGCCAGCAAACCACAGGGCAGTTCTGGAAACACCATATATTTT
TRBJ1-2 | . | TRBV7-9 | . | CASSLGGPANYGYTF | TGTGCCAGCAGCTTAGGGGGGCCGGCTAACTATGGCTACACCTTC
TRBJ2-1 | . | TRBV11-2 | . | CASSLALRRGPYNEQFF | TGTGCCAGCAGCTTAGCTCTTCGGCGGGGACCCTACAATGAGCAGTTCTTC
TRBJ2-6 | . | TRBV18 | . | CASSEGSSGANVLTF | TGTGCCAGCTCAGAAGGGAGCTCTGGGGCCAACGTCCTGACTTTC
TRBJ2-1 | TRBD1 | TRBV2 | . | CASSSRDRDGEQFF | TGTGCCAGCAGTTCCCGGGACAGGGATGGTGAGCAGTTCTTC
TRBJ1-1 | . | TRBV7-9 | . | CASSPTSNVGSEAFF | TGTGCCAGCAGCCCCACTTCCAACGTGGGCTCTGAAGCTTTCTTT
TRBJ1-1 | . | TRBV4-1 | few | CASSQARGIAEAFF | TGCGCCAGCAGCCAAGCCAGGGGTATCGCTGAAGCTTTCTTT
TRBJ2-1 | TRBD1 | TRBV13 | . | CASSYYRGNGGMNEQFF | TGTGCCAGCAGCTACTACAGGGGGAACGGGGGTATGAATGAGCAGTTCTTC
TRBJ2-1 | TRBD1 | TRBV19 | . | CASSRRDRGNEQFF | TGTGCCAGTAGTAGAAGGGACAGGGGCAATGAGCAGTTCTTC
TRBJ1-2 | . | TRBV6-1 | once | CASSEAGGGGRYGYTF | TGTGCCAGCAGTGAAGCTGGGGGAGGGGGGAGATATGGCTACACCTTC
TRBJ1-3 | . | TRBV2 | . | CASSLQGRVNTIYF | TGTGCCAGCAGTCTACAGGGCCGAGTGAACACCATATATTTT
TRBJ1-4 | . | TRBV4-1 | . | CASSYAGQLTNEKLFF | TGCGCCAGCAGCTACGCAGGACAGTTAACTAATGAAAAACTGTTTTTT
TRBJ1-2 | . | TRBV2 | . | CASRQGLGYTF | TGTGCCAGCAGACAGGGACTAGGCTACACCTTC
TRBJ1-5 | . | TRBV2 | . | CASSAMGLTNQPQHF | TGTGCCAGCAGTGCGATGGGGCTTACCAATCAGCCCCAGCATTTT
TRBJ2-7 | TRBD2 | TRBV2 | few | CASSLSPSGYEQYF | TGTGCCAGCAGCCTCTCCCCTAGCGGCTACGAGCAGTACTTC
TRBJ1-5 | . | TRBV27 | . | CASSFLGNQPQHF | TGTGCCAGCAGTTTCCTAGGCAATCAGCCCCAGCATTTT
TRBJ2-1 | . | TRBV18 | . | CASSFQGSSYNEQFF | TGTGCCAGCTCATTTCAGGGGAGCTCCTACAATGAGCAGTTCTTC
TRBJ1-1 | . | TRBV10-3 | . | CAISESEGTEAFF | TGTGCCATCAGTGAGTCGGAGGGCACTGAAGCTTTCTTT
TRBJ1-5 | TRBD1 | TRBV11-2 | . | CASSLDGGQGKQPQHF | TGTGCCAGCAGCTTAGATGGGGGACAGGGTAAACAGCCCCAGCATTTT
TRBJ1-1 | . | TRBV5-1 | . | CASSLFSQNTEAFF | TGCGCCAGCAGCTTGTTCAGTCAAAACACTGAAGCTTTCTTT
TRBJ1-2 | TRBD1 | TRBV7-9 | . | CASSPGQGNYGYTF | TGTGCCAGCAGCCCTGGACAGGGCAACTATGGCTACACCTTC
TRBJ1-2 | . | TRBV6-1 | . | CASSEDLVSGYTF | TGTGCCAGCAGTGAAGATTTGGTGAGTGGCTACACCTTC
TRBJ1-1 | . | TRBV29-1 | few | CSVKSGYTEAFF | TGCAGCGTCAAAAGCGGCTACACTGAAGCTTTCTTT
TRBJ2-7 | TRBD2 | TRBV30 | . | CAWSPWGTSGFYEQYF | TGTGCCTGGAGCCCCTGGGGGACTAGCGGCTTCTACGAGCAGTACTTC
TRBJ2-1 | TRBD2 | TRBV30 | once | CAWTARGTSGVNGQFF | TGTGCCTGGACCGCAAGAGGGACTAGCGGAGTCAATGGGCAGTTCTTC
TRBJ1-5 | . | TRBV5-6 | . | CASSLYRSSNQPQHF | TGTGCCAGCAGCTTGTACAGATCTAGCAATCAGCCCCAGCATTTT
TRBJ1-1 | TRBD1 | TRBV27 | . | CASSLGTGGRPNTEAFF | TGTGCCAGCAGTTTGGGGACAGGCGGTAGGCCGAACACTGAAGCTTTCTTT
TRBJ1-6 | TRBD1 | TRBV11-2 | once | CASSYRGRGSPLHF | TGTGCCAGCAGCTACAGGGGGCGCGGGTCACCCCTCCACTTT
TRBJ2-7 | . | TRBV19 | few | CASSKASSYEQYF | TGTGCCAGTAGTAAGGCTAGCTCCTACGAGCAGTACTTC
TRBJ2-3 | TRBD2 | TRBV5-1 | once | CASSAGLAGTDTQYF | TGCGCCAGCAGCGCGGGACTAGCGGGCACAGATACGCAGTATTTT
TRBJ1-1 | TRBD1 | TRBV29-1 | few | CSAVGTGYTEAFF | TGCAGCGCTGTTGGGACAGGGTACACTGAAGCTTTCTTT
TRBJ2-5 | TRBD1 | TRBV2 | . | CASSTDRGQTQYF | TGTGCCAGCAGTACCGACAGGGGGCAGACCCAGTACTTC
TRBJ1-1 | TRBD1 | TRBV27 | . | CASSFGTGNTEAFF | TGTGCCAGCAGTTTTGGGACAGGGAACACTGAAGCTTTCTTT
TRBJ2-3 | . | TRBV7-9 | . | CASSLANGGLTDTQYF | TGTGCCAGCAGCTTAGCGAATGGCGGACTCACAGATACGCAGTATTTT
TRBJ1-5 | . | TRBV19 | . | CASSIGAGVGQPQHF | TGTGCCAGTAGTATAGGGGCAGGGGTAGGGCAGCCCCAGCATTTT
TRBJ1-2 | TRBD1 | TRBV2 | . | CASSLRQGNYGYTF | TGTGCCAGCAGCCTACGACAGGGCAACTATGGCTACACCTTC
TRBJ2-7 | . | TRBV6-5 | . | CASSPTGTREQYF | TGTGCCAGCAGCCCAACAGGGACGCGCGAGCAGTACTTC
TRBJ1-4 | TRBD1 | TRBV29-1 | . | CSVASTGEANEKLFF | TGCAGCGTCGCCTCCACAGGGGAAGCTAATGAAAAACTGTTTTTT
TRBJ1-1 | TRBD1 | TRBV7-2 | . | CASSWGTANTEAFF | TGTGCCAGCAGCTGGGGGACAGCGAACACTGAAGCTTTCTTT
TRBJ1-2 | . | TRBV2 | . | CASTTQGIWSYTF | TGTGCCAGCACAACACAGGGCATTTGGAGCTACACCTTC
TRBJ2-3 | TRBD2 | TRBV5-4 | . | CASSSGRRGSTDTQYF | TGTGCCAGCAGCTCCGGTCGGCGGGGGTCCACAGATACGCAGTATTTT
TRBJ1-3 | . | TRBV5-1 | . | CASSLDRAGNTIYF | TGCGCCAGCAGCTTGGACAGGGCTGGAAACACCATATATTTT
TRBJ1-4 | . | TRBV6-1 | . | CASSLNRLTNEKLFF | TGTGCCAGCAGCCTAAACAGGCTAACTAATGAAAAACTGTTTTTT